This paragraph reports one T cell receptor (beta chain). The CDR3 has 13 amino acids. CDR1 is SGHAT and CDR2 is FQDESV in the germline V gene (reference sequence). The V gene end was trimmed by 5 bases and the J gene end by 3 bases; junction bases not matched to a gene: 3. The data belong to a study of shared clonotypes between healthy human individuals. Original methodology: ImmunoSEQ junction-only sequences lacked quality scores, so their filtering differed. Sequenced by immunoSEQ multiplex PCR; TCRdb stores in-frame clones only, minus some. Clone size and the V and J calls come from that table; the DNA yielded D and trimming. This sample carries 2.3 million or so clones, 85% to 95% of them seen once, and the ten largest clones take under 0.45%.

The sequenced material came from naive CD4+ T cells from PBMCs. Indicated subset: CD45RA+ positively selected. V usage is TRBV11-1 and J usage is TRBJ2-7, with TRBD2 matching 8 bases. The TCR comes from a man between 18 and 29 years old in good health. Some clones in this sample may be carry-over from other donors' samples. CDR3 protein: CASSRTSFYEQYF. In nucleotides, the CDR3 is TGTGCCAGCAGCCGGACTAGCTTCTACGAGCAGTACTTC.